This is a list of T cell receptor beta chains from one sample in a study of shared clonotypes between healthy human individuals. Generated by immunoSEQ multiplex PCR, the TCRdb table keeps only in-frame clones and is missing some. The sample holds about 2.4 million clones, approximately 93% seen once. Material for sequencing was naive CD4+ T cells from PBMCs. The receptors here all came from a man between 18 and 35 years old in good health. Some clones in this sample may be carry-over from other donors' samples. Both conserved end residues are part of each CDR3. Fields, in order: J gene, clone size, V gene, D gene, CDR3 DNA, CDR3 protein. D genes are given only for firm matches. Only some rows state a clone size, as once, few, many or a class for expanded clones.

TRBJ2-7	NA	TRBV21-1	NA	TGTGCCAGCAGCAATGGGGACAGGGCGGCCTACGAGCAGTACTTC	CASSNGDRAAYEQYF
TRBJ2-1	NA	TRBV29-1	NA	TGCAGCGTTGGCCTGAGGGGAGATCCCTCCTACAATGAGCAGTTCTTC	CSVGLRGDPSYNEQFF
TRBJ2-1	NA	TRBV9	NA	TGTGCCAGCAGCTTCACGACAGTGAGCTCCTACAATGAGCAGTTCTTC	CASSFTTVSSYNEQFF
TRBJ1-2	NA	TRBV28	NA	TGTGCCAGCAGACCAACCCCAGGGGCAAGCTATGGCTACACCTTC	CASRPTPGASYGYTF
TRBJ2-1	once	TRBV27	TRBD2	TGTGCCAGCAGACTAGGGACTAGCGGGATAAATGAGCAGTTCTTC	CASRLGTSGINEQFF
TRBJ2-7	NA	TRBV18	NA	TGTGCCAGCTTACCCTCCAGCAGCTCCTACGAGCAGTACTTC	CASLPSSSSYEQYF
TRBJ2-3	NA	TRBV29-1	TRBD2	TGCAGCGTTGAAGGGACTAGCGGGAGGGCAACAGATACGCAGTATTTT	CSVEGTSGRATDTQYF
TRBJ2-1	NA	TRBV2	NA	TGTGCCAGCAGGCGACAGGCGCCCTACAATGAGCAGTTCTTC	CASRRQAPYNEQFF
TRBJ2-5	NA	TRBV5-1	TRBD1	TGCGCCAGCAGCCGTGGGACAGCACAAGAGACCCAGTACTTC	CASSRGTAQETQYF
TRBJ2-2	NA	TRBV29-1	TRBD2	TGCAGCGTTGAGGAGGGGAGGGGCACCGGGGAGCTGTTTTTT	CSVEEGRGTGELFF
TRBJ2-1	NA	TRBV29-1	NA	TGCAGCGTTACAAGCACGGCAGGGTATGGGAATGAGCAGTTCTTC	CSVTSTAGYGNEQFF
TRBJ1-4	NA	TRBV5-1	NA	TGCGCCAGCAGCTTGGCCGGGGTTTGGGAAAAACTGTTTTTT	CASSLAGVWEKLFF
TRBJ2-6	NA	TRBV7-2	NA	TGTGCCAGCCGCAGATCAGGGGCTGGGGCCAACGTCCTGACTTTC	CASRRSGAGANVLTF
TRBJ2-2	NA	TRBV11-2	TRBD2	TGTGCCAGCAGCTTAGAGGGGACTAGCGGGAGGGCCCGGAATCACGGGGAGCTGTTTTTT	CASSLEGTSGRARNHGELFF
TRBJ1-4	NA	TRBV19	NA	TGTGCCAGTAGCTCCTCGGGGTCCTCTAATGAAAAACTGTTTTTT	CASSSSGSSNEKLFF
TRBJ1-5	few	TRBV19	NA	TGTGCCAGCCCTCGGATCGATCAGCCCCAGCATTTT	CASPRIDQPQHF
TRBJ2-7	NA	TRBV6-1	NA	TGTGCCAGCGGGGCGCTTGGCTACGAGCAGTACTTC	CASGALGYEQYF
TRBJ2-5	NA	TRBV5-6	TRBD2	TGTGCCAGCCGGGTAGCGGGAGGCTCACAAGAGACCCAGTACTTC	CASRVAGGSQETQYF
TRBJ2-2	few	TRBV2	NA	TGTGCCAGCAGTGTGTGGGGCGGAAACACCGGGGAGCTGTTTTTT	CASSVWGGNTGELFF
TRBJ1-1	NA	TRBV5-4	TRBD1	TGTGCCAGCAGCCGACAGGGGGCTTACACTGAAGCTTTCTTT	CASSRQGAYTEAFF
TRBJ1-1	few	TRBV7-9	NA	TGTGCCAGCAGCTTAGAAGGGAGTGAAGCTTTCTTT	CASSLEGSEAFF
TRBJ1-5	NA	TRBV28	NA	TGTGCCAGCACCTCTAGGTTTGGTTCAGTCAGGGGTCAGCCCCAGCATTTT	CASTSRFGSVRGQPQHF
TRBJ1-1	NA	TRBV14	NA	TGTGCCAGCAGCCAGGCCCTGGGGGGGTACACTGAAGCTTTCTTT	CASSQALGGYTEAFF
TRBJ2-7	once	TRBV21-1	NA	TGTGCCAGCAGCATGAGGGTCGAGCAGTACTTC	CASSMRVEQYF
TRBJ1-3	NA	TRBV14	NA	TGTGCCAGCAGCCCGGACAGAAGAAACACCATATATTTT	CASSPDRRNTIYF
TRBJ1-5	NA	TRBV10-3	TRBD1	TGTGCCATCAGTGATTGGAGACAGGGTGAACGCAATCAGCCCCAGCATTTT	CAISDWRQGERNQPQHF
TRBJ1-2	NA	TRBV2	TRBD1	TGTGCCAGCAGTCGGACAGGGATATATGGCTACACCTTC	CASSRTGIYGYTF